This T cell receptor beta chain came from a study of high-grade serous ovarian cancer treatment subgroups. Study in general: Mean per sample: approximately 14,000 reads, 7,400 or so unique TCR beta rearrangements. Overall study results and limits: Without spatial data, bulk sequencing limits insight into HGSC tumor diversity. The analyses considered CDR3 and ignored CDR1 and CDR2. Higher neoantigen levels went with greater TCR clonal relatedness.

In this sample, this clone turned up once. Its specificity is unknown. Germline V gene lookup returns CDR1 MDHEN and CDR2 SYDVKM. Trimming removed 8 bases from V and 7 bases from J, with 20 bases in between. The CDR3 runs to 14 residues. Sequencing used immunoSEQ multiplex PCR; TCRdb keeps in-frame clones, though not all of them. The sample includes about 28,000 clones, roughly 80% of them seen just once. Tumor samples were taken before definitive surgery or chemotherapy. This TCR was sampled from a human donor with high-grade serous ovarian cancer. The chain combines TRBV28 with TRBJ1-2, with D possibly being TRBD1 (5 bases). Sequences were obtained from tumor tissue. CDR3 coding DNA: TGTGCCAGCCAAACGCAGGGAGGGTATGGTGGCTACACCTTC. Translated: CASQTQGGYGGYTF.